This T cell receptor (beta chain) was sequenced for a study of control samples from healthy donors and cancer patients. TCRdb's table, derived via immunoSEQ multiplex PCR, lists solely in-frame clones and lacks some. The profile shows roughly 150,000 clones, over 90% of them singletons. CDR1 and CDR2 from the germline V gene are MNHNY and SVGAGI (reference sequence). V lost 5 bases and J lost 0, with 26 bases in between. The CDR3 has 20 amino acids. The material sequenced was blood. The sequence came from a man aged 45-65 years in good health. The J gene is TRBJ2-1, the V gene TRBV6-6, with D perhaps matching TRBD1 or TRBD2 (5 bases each). CDR3 sequence (DNA): TGTGCCAGCAGTCGAAGGTTATATACCGGGACCTCCAGCTCCTACAATGAGCAGTTCTTC. As protein: CASSRRLYTGTSSSYNEQFF.